The entry below describes one T cell receptor (beta chain). Its antigen is undetermined. The sample originates from a study of cytomegalovirus exposure and HLA in healthy donors. Study results and caveats: Later analysis showed most CMV-associated TCR beta chains appearing HLA-restricted. It emerged from a later analysis that several of the most significant clusters appeared to be linked to common viral pathogens.

The primer mix had 60 Vbeta and 13 Jbeta primers. TCRdb's table, derived via immunoSEQ multiplex PCR, lists solely in-frame clones and lacks some. The sample lists more than 60,000 clones; around 73% were seen once. Germline V CDR1 and CDR2: SGHTA, FQGNSA. This CDR3 is built from 14 residues. The V gene end was trimmed by 6 bases and the J gene end by 7 bases; junction bases not matched to a gene: 6. Sequencing was done on a sample of PBMCs. The chain links TRBV7-2 to TRBJ1-4, with TRBD1 matching 9 bases. This clonotype originated in a woman in her forties in good health and CMV-seropositive. Written as DNA, the CDR3 is TGTGCCAGCAGGCCGACAGGGGGTCGTGAAAAACTGTTTTTT. It encodes CASRPTGGREKLFF.